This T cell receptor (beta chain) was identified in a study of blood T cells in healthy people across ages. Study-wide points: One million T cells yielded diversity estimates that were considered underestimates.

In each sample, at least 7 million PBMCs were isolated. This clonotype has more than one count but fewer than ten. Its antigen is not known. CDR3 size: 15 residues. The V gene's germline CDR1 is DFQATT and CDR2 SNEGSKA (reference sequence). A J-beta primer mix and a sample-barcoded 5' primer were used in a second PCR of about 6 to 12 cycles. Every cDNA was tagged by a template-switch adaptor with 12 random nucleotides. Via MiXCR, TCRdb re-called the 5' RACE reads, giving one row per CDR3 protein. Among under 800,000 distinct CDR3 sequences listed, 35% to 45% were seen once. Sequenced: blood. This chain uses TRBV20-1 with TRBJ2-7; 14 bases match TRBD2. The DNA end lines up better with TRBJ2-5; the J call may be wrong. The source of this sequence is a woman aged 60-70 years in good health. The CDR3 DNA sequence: TGCAGTGCTAGAGATGTGACTAGCGGGAGGGGGACCCAGTACTTC. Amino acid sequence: CSARDVTSGRGTQYF.